The T cell receptor beta chain under discussion was sequenced for a study of OX40 agonist ivuxolimab in advanced cancers. Note on this clone: The antigen is unknown.

The CDR3 extends over 14 amino acids. V shed 0 bases, J shed 7 bases, and the junction held 4 bases outside the gene matches. Germline-derived CDR1 and CDR2 are SEHNR and FQNEAQ (reference sequence). Study-wide results and limits: The study found that CD8+ T cells averaged more expanded clones than CD4+. At doses 0.1 to 3.0 mg/kg, CD4+ and CD8+ clones expanded.

The assay was immunoSEQ multiplex PCR, and TCRdb's table has in-frame clones only and misses some. The sample has over 70,000 clones; 85% to 90% are singletons. This clonotype was sampled from an adult with an advanced solid tumor such as melanoma, head and neck, liver or kidney cancer. The sequences come from CD4+ or CD8+ T cells sorted from blood, collected in a trial of the OX40 agonist ivuxolimab. This chain links TRBV7-9 with TRBJ2-3; 7 positions match TRBD1. The CDR3: CASSLATGRNTQYF. The CDR3 nucleotides are TGTGCCAGCAGCTTAGCGACAGGGAGAAATACGCAGTATTTT.